These T cell receptor beta chains were read from a single sample in a study of vaccination effects on CD4 cells after COVID-19. Their antigens remain unidentified. Repertoires were generated with immunoSEQ multiplex PCR, while TCRdb's copy carries only in-frame clones and drops some. The table shows about 37,000 clones, with about four fifths occurring only once. The sample here was CD4+ T cells from PBMCs cultured without peptide, taken before COVID-19 vaccination. These receptors came from a human donor who received a COVID-19 vaccine. Both conserved end residues are part of each CDR3. A D gene is named only where the DNA matches it firmly. The listing skips clone size in some rows; elsewhere it reads once, few, many or a size class.

d_gene	j_gene	abundance	v_gene	CDR3nt	CDR3aa
.	TRBJ1-1	.	TRBV11-2	TGTGCCAGCAGCTTAGATCGGACTGAAGCTTTCTTT	CASSLDRTEAFF
TRBD1	TRBJ1-2	.	TRBV2	TGTGCCAGCAGTAAATCCGGGACAGTTAACTATGGCTACACCTTC	CASSKSGTVNYGYTF
TRBD2	TRBJ2-1	once	TRBV2	TGTGCCAGCAGTGTGACTAGCGGGCGCAATGAGCAGTTCTTC	CASSVTSGRNEQFF
TRBD1	TRBJ1-4	.	TRBV5-4	TGTGCCAGCAGCTCACCGACAGGGCGAGGGGATGAAAAACTGTTTTTT	CASSSPTGRGDEKLFF
TRBD1	TRBJ2-1	.	TRBV7-9	TGTGCCAGCAGCTTGATGATCACAGGGGCCTACAATGAGCAGTTCTTC	CASSLMITGAYNEQFF
TRBD2	TRBJ2-7	.	TRBV29-1	TGCAGCGTGCAACTAGCGGGAGGGCCGAGCGAGCAGTACTTC	CSVQLAGGPSEQYF
TRBD1	TRBJ2-7	.	TRBV27	TGTGCCAGCAGTTTATTGGGACAGACCTACGAGCAGTACTTC	CASSLLGQTYEQYF
.	TRBJ2-3	.	TRBV19	TGTGCCAGTAGTATATACACAGATACGCAGTATTTT	CASSIYTDTQYF
.	TRBJ2-5	once	TRBV5-4	TGTGCCAGCAGCGTCTCCGGGACTTCAAAAGAGACCCAGTACTTC	CASSVSGTSKETQYF
.	TRBJ1-5	.	TRBV19	TGTGCCAGTAGTATAGACCCAGGGGTAGTCAATCAGCCCCAGCATTTT	CASSIDPGVVNQPQHF
.	TRBJ2-7	.	TRBV10-3	TGTGCCATCAGTGAGTCGTCGGCAGTTAACTACGAGCAGTACTTC	CAISESSAVNYEQYF
TRBD2	TRBJ2-1	.	TRBV7-7	TGTGCTAGCAGCCCCGGGGGGAGTATATACAATGAGCAGTTCTTC	CASSPGGSIYNEQFF
.	TRBJ2-3	.	TRBV19	TGTGCCAGTAGTATAATGGGGGATACGCAGTATTTT	CASSIMGDTQYF
.	TRBJ1-1	few	TRBV11-2	TGTGCCAGCAGCCTCTATGCCCGGCCGGCAGGACGGAACACTGAAGCTTTCTTT	CASSLYARPAGRNTEAFF
.	TRBJ2-3	once	TRBV12-3/TRBV12-4	TGTGCCAGCAGTTTAGGGGGAGAAGATACGCAGTATTTT	CASSLGGEDTQYF
TRBD1	TRBJ1-3	.	TRBV30	TGTGCCTGGAGTCCGGACAGGCTCTCTGGAAACACCATATATTTT	CAWSPDRLSGNTIYF
.	TRBJ2-3	.	TRBV12-5	TGTGCTAGTGGTCGCTTAATGAGCACAGATACGCAGTATTTT	CASGRLMSTDTQYF
TRBD1	TRBJ2-1	.	TRBV19	TGTGCCAGTAGTATAGGTACAGGGGTCGGCAATGAGCAGTTCTTC	CASSIGTGVGNEQFF
TRBD2	TRBJ2-3	few	TRBV27	TGTGCCAGCAGTTCCCGGACTAGCGGGAGTCGGTACACAGATACGCAGTATTTT	CASSSRTSGSRYTDTQYF
.	TRBJ1-1	.	TRBV3-1/TRBV3-2	TGTGCCAGCAGCCAAGTTGAGAACACTGAAGCTTTCTTT	CASSQVENTEAFF
.	TRBJ1-5	.	TRBV30	TGTGCCTGGAGTAGACAGCTGGGCAATCAGCCCCAGCATTTT	CAWSRQLGNQPQHF
.	TRBJ2-2	.	TRBV19	TGTGCCAGTACCCCGCATATTTACCGGGTAAGATTGAACACCGGGGAGCTGTTTTTT	CASTPHIYRVRLNTGELFF
.	TRBJ1-5	.	TRBV2	TGTGCCAGCAGGAGGGACACCTATCAGCCCCAGCATTTT	CASRRDTYQPQHF
.	TRBJ2-3	.	TRBV13	TGTGCCAGCAGCCGATGGACTGTTAAAACCACAGATACGCAGTATTTT	CASSRWTVKTTDTQYF
.	TRBJ2-5	.	TRBV7-8	TGTGCCAGCAGCTTCCGCCATGGACTGCAAGAGACCCAGTACTTC	CASSFRHGLQETQYF
.	TRBJ2-2	few	TRBV28	TGTGCCAGCAGTTTAAGTACCGGGGAGCTGTTTTTT	CASSLSTGELFF
TRBD2	TRBJ2-3	.	TRBV9	TGTGCCAGCAGTACGGGACTAGCGGGGGGGGTCACAGATACGCAGTATTTT	CASSTGLAGGVTDTQYF
TRBD1	TRBJ1-1	.	TRBV3-1/TRBV3-2	TGTGCCAGCAGCCAAGACCCCCAGGGGGCCGGACAGAACACTGAAGCTTTCTTT	CASSQDPQGAGQNTEAFF
.	TRBJ1-5	.	TRBV6-6	TGTGCCAGCAGCACGGGGGGGGCAAGCAATCAGCCCCAGCATTTT	CASSTGGASNQPQHF
.	TRBJ1-1	.	TRBV4-3	TGCGCCAGCAGCCAAGACCCAGGAAAGAACACTGAAGCTTTCTTT	CASSQDPGKNTEAFF
TRBD2	TRBJ2-7	.	TRBV6-2/TRBV6-3	TGTGCCAGCAGTTACTCCCGCGGACTAGCGGGAGGCGAGCAGTACTTC	CASSYSRGLAGGEQYF
.	TRBJ2-7	.	TRBV2	TGTGCCAGCAGTGAGCGGGGCTCGCAGTACTTC	CASSERGSQYF
.	TRBJ2-2	.	TRBV11-3	TGTGCCAGCAGCTTCTCAGGGCCTACCGGGGAGCTGTTTTTT	CASSFSGPTGELFF
TRBD1	TRBJ1-2	few	TRBV4-3	TGCGCCAGCAGCCAAGATTTCAGACAGGGGGATTATGGCTACACCTTC	CASSQDFRQGDYGYTF
TRBD1	TRBJ2-5	few	TRBV5-1	TGCGCCAGCAGCTTGGGACAGGGCTCTCGCCAAGAGACCCAGTACTTC	CASSLGQGSRQETQYF
.	TRBJ2-2	.	TRBV19	TGTGCCAGTACCCCCGAGGGGGTGAACACCGGGGAGCTGTTTTTT	CASTPEGVNTGELFF
.	TRBJ1-1	.	TRBV5-4	TGTGCCAGCAGCTTGCCCCCGGCGACCGAAGCTTTCTTT	CASSLPPATEAFF
TRBD1	TRBJ1-1	once	TRBV2	TGTGCCAGCAGTGCAGGGGGCATAACTGAAGCTTTCTTT	CASSAGGITEAFF
.	TRBJ1-3	.	TRBV15	TGTGCCACCAGCCCTACACAGGGATCTGGAAACACCATATATTTT	CATSPTQGSGNTIYF
.	TRBJ1-4	few	TRBV7-9	TGTGCCAGCAGCTTAGTGTCGGGACCTAATGAAAAACTGTTTTTT	CASSLVSGPNEKLFF
TRBD1	TRBJ1-1	.	TRBV7-2	TGTGCCAGCAGCTTTGGGACAGGGGGCGCTTACGGAACTTTCTTT	CASSFGTGGAYGTFF
.	TRBJ2-1	.	TRBV7-3	TGTGCCAGCAGCCCAAACGGCAGGCCCCTGTTTGGGGGGAACCCGTACAATGAGCAGTTCTTC	CASSPNGRPLFGGNPYNEQFF
TRBD2	TRBJ2-3	.	TRBV7-6	TGTGCCAGCAGTCAAGCGGGGGCTAGCACAGATACGCAGTATTTT	CASSQAGASTDTQYF
TRBD1	TRBJ2-7	.	TRBV11-2	TGTGCCAGCAGCTCGAGGGGGCTCGATTTCTCCTACGAGCAGTACTTC	CASSSRGLDFSYEQYF
TRBD1	TRBJ2-7	.	TRBV5-6	TGTGCCAGCAGCTCCGGGACAGCCTCCTACGAGCAGTACTTC	CASSSGTASYEQYF
TRBD1	TRBJ1-5	few	TRBV10-3	TGTGCCATTTCAGCGGGGACAGGGGGGTCCCAGCCCCAGCATTTT	CAISAGTGGSQPQHF
TRBD1	TRBJ2-1	once	TRBV7-6	TGTGCCAGCAGCTTATTGGGCGGACAGGGGGCCGGTGAGCAGTTCTTC	CASSLLGGQGAGEQFF
TRBD1	TRBJ1-5	.	TRBV18	TGTGCCAGCTCACCAGGACAGGGAAAGACCCTCAGGAATCAGCCCCAGCATTTT	CASSPGQGKTLRNQPQHF
.	TRBJ2-5	.	TRBV7-2	TGTGCCAGCAGGAGGAGCAGGGTCCAAGAGACCCAGTACTTC	CASRRSRVQETQYF
.	TRBJ1-6	once	TRBV28	TGTGCCAGCAGCCGGACACCTTATAATTCACCCCTCCACTTT	CASSRTPYNSPLHF
TRBD2	TRBJ2-1	.	TRBV10-3	TGTGCCACCGGAGGGGGACTAGCGGACAATGAGCAGTTCTTC	CATGGGLADNEQFF
.	TRBJ1-1	.	TRBV5-1	TGCGCCAGCAGCTTGGTTCCGGGACTAAACCCCTTGAACACTGAAGCTTTCTTT	CASSLVPGLNPLNTEAFF
TRBD1	TRBJ1-2	.	TRBV19	TGTGCCAGTAGTGTTCCGGGACAGATTAACTATGGCTACACCTTC	CASSVPGQINYGYTF
.	TRBJ2-2	.	TRBV19	TGTGCCAGTAGTATTAACGGTCTCGGCGGGAACACCGGGGAGCTGTTTTTT	CASSINGLGGNTGELFF
.	TRBJ2-7	.	TRBV25-1	TGTGCCAGCAGTGACATGGCCTACGAGCAGTACTTC	CASSDMAYEQYF
.	TRBJ1-4	.	TRBV27	TGTGCCAGCAGTTTAGGAGGGGCTAATGAAAAACTGTTTTTT	CASSLGGANEKLFF
.	TRBJ1-6	.	TRBV10-3	TGTGCCATCAGGGACGACGGACCTTCTCCTGTCCCCCTCCACTTT	CAIRDDGPSPVPLHF
.	TRBJ2-3	once	TRBV7-2	TGTGCCAGCAGCTTAGAGGTGTATACGGGAGTCAGAGATACGCAGTATTTT	CASSLEVYTGVRDTQYF